This record covers a single TCR beta chain. The source of the sample is a study of T cells after somatic rescue of genetic block. The V and J ends lost 9 bases and 1 base, in that order; junction bases with no gene match: 11. This CDR3 is built from 15 residues. Germline V gene lookup returns CDR1 SEHNR and CDR2 FQNEAQ (reference sequence). Data came from immunoSEQ multiplex PCR; TCRdb stores just in-frame clones and leaves some out. The sample includes about 88,000 clones, 90% of them seen just once. The sequence was collected from a woman younger than 35. What was sequenced was peripheral blood mononuclear cells (PBMCs). The chain carries TRBV7-9 and TRBJ1-2; 7 bases fit TRBD1. This CDR3 is CASVGLQGSNYGYTF. In nucleotides, the CDR3 is TGTGCCAGTGTTGGCCTACAGGGGAGTAACTATGGCTACACCTTC.